This T cell receptor (beta chain) was captured in a study of OX40 agonist ivuxolimab in advanced cancers. Points on this clone: No antigen is known for it.

Sequencing was performed with immunoSEQ multiplex PCR; in TCRdb, only in-frame clones are kept and a portion is missing. Counted here are tens of thousands of clones, around 81% occurring once; the ten biggest clones make up around 1%. Study-level results: In the expanded peripheral T cells, antigen specificity was never determined. The mean number of expanded clones was higher in CD8+ T cells than in CD4+. Among patients with partial responses at 0.1-3.0 mg/kg, clonal expansion was among the lowest.

The CDR3 has 18 amino acids. From germline, CDR1 is SGHVS and CDR2 FQNEAQ. V lost 1 base to trimming and J lost 0 bases, with 19 bases between them. The sequencing here drew on CD4+ or CD8+ T cells sorted from blood, taken in a trial of the OX40 agonist ivuxolimab. The TCR was taken from an adult with an advanced solid tumor such as melanoma, head and neck, liver or kidney cancer. This chain joins TRBV7-8 and TRBJ2-7; no reliable D call. CDR3 sequence: CASSLEPRKSYSSYEQYF. CDR3 DNA: TGTGCCAGCAGCTTAGAGCCCAGAAAGAGTTATAGCTCCTACGAGCAGTACTTC.